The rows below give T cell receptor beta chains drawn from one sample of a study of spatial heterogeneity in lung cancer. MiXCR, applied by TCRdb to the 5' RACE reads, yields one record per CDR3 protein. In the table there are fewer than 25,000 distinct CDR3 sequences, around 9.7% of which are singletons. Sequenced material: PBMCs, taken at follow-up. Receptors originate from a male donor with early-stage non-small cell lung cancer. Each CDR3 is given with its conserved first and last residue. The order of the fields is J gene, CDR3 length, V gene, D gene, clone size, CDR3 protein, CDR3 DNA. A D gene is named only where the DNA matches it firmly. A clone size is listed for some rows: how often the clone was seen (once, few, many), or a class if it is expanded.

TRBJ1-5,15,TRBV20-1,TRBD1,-,CSAGQPIYSNQPQHF,TGCAGTGCGGGACAGCCAATCTATAGCAATCAGCCCCAGCATTTT
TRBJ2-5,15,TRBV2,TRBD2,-,CASSGSGGAEETQYF,TGTGCCAGCAGTGGGAGCGGGGGGGCCGAGGAGACCCAGTACTTC
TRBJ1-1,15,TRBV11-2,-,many,CASSLVSGRGTEAFF,TGTGCCAGCAGCTTAGTATCCGGACGGGGAACTGAAGCTTTCTTT
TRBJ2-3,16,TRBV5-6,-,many,CASSLVNRGASDTQYF,TGTGCCAGCAGCTTGGTAAACAGAGGCGCGTCCGATACGCAGTATTTT
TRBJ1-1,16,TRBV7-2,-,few,CASSLGRQIANTEAFF,TGTGCCAGCAGCTTAGGCCGACAGATTGCGAACACTGAAGCTTTCTTT
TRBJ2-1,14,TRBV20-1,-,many,CSATDHRRGNEQFF,TGCAGTGCTACGGACCACCGGCGGGGTAATGAGCAGTTCTTC
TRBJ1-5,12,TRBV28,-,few,CASSSVNQPQHF,TGTGCCAGCAGTTCCGTGAATCAGCCCCAGCATTTT
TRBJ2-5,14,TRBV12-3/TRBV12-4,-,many,CASSPPAGQETQYF,TGTGCCAGCAGTCCTCCGGCGGGTCAAGAGACCCAGTACTTC
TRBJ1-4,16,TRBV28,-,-,CASSLPAASIQGELFF,TGTGCCAGCAGTTTACCAGCCGCTTCCATACAAGGGGAACTGTTTTTT
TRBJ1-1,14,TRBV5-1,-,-,CASSALTGNTEAFF,TGCGCCAGCAGCGCCCTTACAGGGAACACTGAAGCTTTCTTT
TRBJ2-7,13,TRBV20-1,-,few,CSARRLGAYEQYF,TGCAGTGCTAGACGGCTGGGCGCCTACGAGCAGTACTTC
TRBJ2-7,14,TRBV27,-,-,CASRPDYSVHEQYF,TGTGCCAGCAGGCCGGACTATTCCGTCCACGAGCAGTACTTC
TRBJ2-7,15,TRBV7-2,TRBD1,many,CASSPSGTGSYEQYF,TGTGCCAGCAGCCCTAGTGGGACAGGGTCCTACGAGCAGTACTTC
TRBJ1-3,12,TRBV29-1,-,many,CSVENIGNTIYF,TGCAGCGTGGAAAACATCGGAAACACCATATATTTT
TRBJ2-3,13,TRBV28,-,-,CASSNLPKDTQYF,TGTGCCAGCAGTAACCTTCCCAAAGATACGCAGTATTTT
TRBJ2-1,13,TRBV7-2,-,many,CASSLEGFNEQFF,TGTGCCAGCAGCTTAGAGGGGTTCAATGAGCAGTTCTTC
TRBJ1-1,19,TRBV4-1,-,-,CASSRSTSRGGTMNTEAFF,TGCGCCAGCAGCCGGTCGACCTCCCGGGGGGGGACGATGAACACTGAAGCTTTCTTT
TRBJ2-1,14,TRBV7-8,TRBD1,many,CASSETGIYNEQFF,TGTGCCAGCAGCGAGACAGGGATCTACAATGAGCAGTTCTTC
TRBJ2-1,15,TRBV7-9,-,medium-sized,CASSLAGGSGNEQFF,TGTGCCAGCAGCTTAGCAGGGGGATCGGGCAATGAGCAGTTCTTC
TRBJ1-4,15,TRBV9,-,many,CASSVGGNRNEKLFF,TGTGCCAGCAGCGTAGGAGGCAACCGTAATGAAAAACTGTTTTTT
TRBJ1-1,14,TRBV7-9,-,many,CASSLVAGITEAFF,TGTGCCAGCAGCTTAGTCGCGGGAATCACTGAAGCTTTCTTT
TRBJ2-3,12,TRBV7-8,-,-,CASSLGVDTQYF,TGTGCCAGCAGCTTAGGGGTGGATACGCAGTATTTT
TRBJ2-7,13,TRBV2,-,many,CASSEGAIREQYF,TGTGCCAGCAGTGAAGGCGCCATCAGGGAGCAGTACTTC
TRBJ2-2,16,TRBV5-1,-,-,CASSIQGSPNTGELFF,TGCGCCAGCAGCATACAGGGTAGCCCGAACACCGGGGAGCTGTTTTTT
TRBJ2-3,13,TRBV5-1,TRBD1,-,CASSLQGTDTQYF,TGCGCCAGCAGCTTACAGGGGACAGATACGCAGTATTTT
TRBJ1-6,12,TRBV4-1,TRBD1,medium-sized,CASSARQGTLHF,TGCGCCAGCAGCGCCCGACAGGGGACCCTCCACTTT
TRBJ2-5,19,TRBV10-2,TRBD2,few,CASSEWGNPKVAGAKTQYF,TGCGCCAGCAGTGAGTGGGGGAACCCGAAGGTAGCGGGGGCGAAGACCCAGTACTTC
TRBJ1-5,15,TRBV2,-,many,CASSEFGGRNQPQHF,TGTGCCAGCAGTGAGTTCGGGGGGAGGAATCAGCCCCAGCATTTT
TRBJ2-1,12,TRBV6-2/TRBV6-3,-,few,CASGSFYNEQFF,TGTGCCAGTGGGAGTTTTTACAATGAGCAGTTCTTC
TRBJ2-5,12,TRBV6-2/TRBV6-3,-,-,CASSYSLTAQYF,TGTGCCAGCAGTTACTCCCTGACGGCCCAGTACTTC
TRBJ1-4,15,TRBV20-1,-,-,CSARGPGGQNEKLFF,TGCAGTGCTAGAGGACCGGGGGGGCAAAATGAAAAACTGTTTTTT
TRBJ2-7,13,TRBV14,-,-,CASSHAIGNEQYF,TGTGCCAGCAGCCACGCGATAGGGAACGAGCAGTACTTC
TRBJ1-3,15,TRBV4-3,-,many,CASSLGSLGGNTIYF,TGCGCCAGCAGTTTAGGGTCCCTCGGGGGTAACACCATATATTTT
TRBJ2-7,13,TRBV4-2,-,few,CASSQDNYYEQYF,TGTGCCAGCAGCCAAGATAACTACTACGAGCAGTACTTC
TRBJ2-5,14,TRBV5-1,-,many,CASSTIGAGETQYF,TGCGCCAGCAGCACTATCGGGGCTGGAGAGACCCAGTACTTC
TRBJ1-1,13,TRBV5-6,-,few,CASSFRGNTEAFF,TGTGCCAGCAGCTTCCGGGGGAACACTGAAGCTTTCTTT
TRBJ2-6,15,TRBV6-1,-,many,CASIDANSGANVLTF,TGTGCCAGCATCGACGCGAACTCTGGGGCCAACGTCCTGACTTTC
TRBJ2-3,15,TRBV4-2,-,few,CASSQDQGLTDTQYF,TGTGCCAGCAGCCAAGATCAGGGGTTGACAGATACGCAGTATTTT
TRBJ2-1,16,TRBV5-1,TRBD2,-,CASSLVMASGYNEQFF,TGCGCCAGCAGCTTGGTAATGGCTAGCGGTTACAATGAGCAGTTCTTC
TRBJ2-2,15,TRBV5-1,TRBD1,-,CASSLEGAHTGELFF,TGCGCCAGCAGCTTGGAGGGGGCCCACACCGGGGAGCTGTTTTTT
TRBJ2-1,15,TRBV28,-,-,CASSGPGGRQSEQFF,TGTGCCAGCAGTGGCCCCGGGGGCAGGCAGAGTGAGCAGTTCTTC
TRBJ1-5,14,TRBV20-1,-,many,CSARAANRDQPQHF,TGCAGTGCTAGAGCCGCCAACAGAGATCAGCCCCAGCATTTT
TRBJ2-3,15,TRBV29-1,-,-,CSAPPGPRSTDTQYF,TGCAGCGCCCCTCCGGGCCCCCGTAGCACAGATACGCAGTATTTT
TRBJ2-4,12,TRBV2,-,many,CASSLAVNIQYF,TGTGCCAGCAGTTTAGCGGTTAACATTCAGTACTTC
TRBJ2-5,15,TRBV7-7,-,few,CASSRSWGPQETQYF,TGTGCCAGCAGCCGATCATGGGGGCCCCAAGAGACCCAGTACTTC
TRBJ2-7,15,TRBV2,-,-,CASSEVGVLSYEQYF,TGTGCCAGCAGTGAAGTCGGGGTCCTCTCCTACGAGCAGTACTTC
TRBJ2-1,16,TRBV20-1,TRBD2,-,CSATPGLAGGYNEQFF,TGCAGTGCTACCCCCGGACTAGCGGGGGGGTACAATGAGCAGTTCTTC
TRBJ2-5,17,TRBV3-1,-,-,CASSQDMRTVATETQYF,TGTGCCAGCAGCCAAGATATGAGGACGGTAGCTACGGAGACCCAGTACTTC
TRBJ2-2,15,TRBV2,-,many,CASSDRGGRTGELFF,TGTGCCAGCAGTGACAGGGGCGGTCGGACCGGGGAGCTGTTTTTT
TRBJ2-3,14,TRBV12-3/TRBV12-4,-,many,CASSIQTGTDTQYF,TGTGCCAGCAGTATACAGACAGGAACAGATACGCAGTATTTT
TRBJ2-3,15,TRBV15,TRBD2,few,CATSSLAASTDTQYF,TGTGCCACCAGCAGTCTAGCGGCTAGCACAGATACGCAGTATTTT
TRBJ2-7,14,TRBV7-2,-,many,CASSLEPGSYEQYF,TGTGCCAGCAGCTTAGAGCCGGGATCCTACGAGCAGTACTTC
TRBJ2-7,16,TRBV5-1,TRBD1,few,CASSRGGQGVTYEQYF,TGCGCCAGCAGCCGTGGGGGACAGGGGGTCACCTACGAGCAGTACTTC
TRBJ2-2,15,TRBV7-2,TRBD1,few,CASSLPSTGTGELFF,TGTGCCAGCAGCCTACCTTCGACAGGGACCGGGGAGCTGTTTTTT
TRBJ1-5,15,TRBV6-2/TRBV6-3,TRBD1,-,CASSPQSDRNQPQHF,TGTGCCAGCAGTCCCCAGTCGGACAGGAATCAGCCCCAGCATTTT
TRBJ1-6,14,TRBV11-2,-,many,CASSPPGYNSPLHF,TGTGCCAGCAGCCCCCCGGGGTATAATTCACCCCTCCACTTT
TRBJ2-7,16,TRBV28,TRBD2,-,CASSPRLAGGVFEQYF,TGTGCCAGCAGTCCACGACTAGCGGGGGGGGTTTTCGAGCAGTACTTC
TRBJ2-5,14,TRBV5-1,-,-,CASSLGQPQETQYF,TGCGCCAGCAGCTTGGGACAGCCTCAAGAGACCCAGTACTTC